This TCR beta chain was sequenced for a study of cytomegalovirus exposure and HLA in healthy donors. Overall study context: Unique TCRs numbering approximately 80 million, obtained from HLA-typed donors, made up an early data release.

Deletions cut 4 bases from V and 0 bases from J, with 9 bases between. Germline loops: CDR1 SGHRS, CDR2 YFSETQ. This CDR3 contains 14 residues. The PCR made use of 60 Vbeta and 13 Jbeta primers. The assay was immunoSEQ multiplex PCR, and TCRdb's table has in-frame clones only and misses some. The sample includes fewer than 250,000 clones, about 75% of them seen just once. As to this clone: The antigen is unknown.

The study, taken as a whole, reports: Later analysis demonstrated an association between a missense DCLRE1C variant and TCR beta V- and J-gene trimming. Cytomegalovirus-associated status was assigned to about 180 TCR beta chains.

The chain combines TRBV5-1 with TRBJ2-3; D gene ambiguous. Sequencing input: PBMCs. The receptor's source is a woman in her 30s in good health and CMV-seronegative. The CDR3 coding sequence is TGCGCCAGCAGCCCGAGATCTAGCACAGATACGCAGTATTTT. It specifies CASSPRSSTDTQYF.